This TCR beta chain derives from a study of T cells in Graves' hyperthyroidism and ophthalmopathy. Background on the study: Pretreatment peripheral blood was obtained at initial diagnosis.

This clonotype occurred many times. RNA transcripts served as the template for amplifying TCR beta CDR3 regions. Carried out on the TCR CDR3, a first-round RT-PCR used the HTBI primer set. TCRdb passed the multiplex PCR reads through MiXCR, listing each CDR3 protein once. Of roughly 800,000 distinct CDR3 sequences listed, over 35% were seen once; the top ten hold 7.5% to 9.5%. Patients were aged 18 to 65, had disease duration under 2 months, and had newly diagnosed hyperthyroidism. Isolation of PBMCs was performed on 8.5 to 10 ml fresh peripheral blood. The TCR comes from a man younger than 35 with Graves' hyperthyroidism. Input material: blood.

CDR3 nucleotides: TGTGCCAGCAGCATCTCCTTCGGGGAGACCCAGTACTTC. Protein: CASSISFGETQYF. The chain joins TRBV7-2 to TRBJ2-5; D is undetermined. The CDR3 contains 13 residues. V was shortened by 5 bases and J by 5 bases, with 12 bases between the two germline ends. Germline CDR1 and CDR2: SGHTA and FQGNSA.